A selection of T cell receptor beta chains follows, all from one sample in a study of shared clonotypes between healthy human individuals. Data came from immunoSEQ multiplex PCR; TCRdb stores just in-frame clones and leaves some out. Among about 1 million clones listed, approximately 76% were seen once. Sequencing used memory CD4+ T cells sorted from blood. These receptors were obtained from a man aged 18 to 35 in good health. The CDR3 runs from the conserved cysteine through the conserved F or W. The D gene is left open where the match is weak. Expanded clones get a size class; other rows say once, few or many, or leave the size out.

>.|TRBV18|.|16|TRBJ1-1
CASSPLADSLNTEAFF
TGTGCCAGCTCACCTTTAGCGGACAGTTTGAACACTGAAGCTTTCTTT
>.|TRBV7-2|.|15|TRBJ1-6
CASSLEQNVNSPLHF
TGTGCCAGCAGCTTAGAACAGAATGTTAATTCACCCCTCCACTTT
>.|TRBV11-3|few|12|TRBJ2-5
CASSSSGETQYF
TGTGCCAGCAGCTCCAGCGGGGAGACCCAGTACTTC
>.|TRBV10-3|many|17|TRBJ1-1
CAISELRTGPMNTEAFF
TGTGCCATCAGTGAGTTAAGGACGGGGCCTATGAACACTGAAGCTTTCTTT
>TRBD2|TRBV6-5|.|16|TRBJ2-1
CASSYSPLAGDNEQFF
TGTGCCAGCAGTTACTCGCCCCTAGCGGGAGACAATGAGCAGTTCTTC
>.|TRBV2|.|14|TRBJ2-2
CASSGGTYTGELFF
TGTGCCAGCTCTGGGGGAACCTACACCGGGGAGCTGTTTTTT
>TRBD1|TRBV5-1|.|15|TRBJ2-2
CASSSDRASSGELFF
TGCGCCAGCAGCTCGGACAGGGCGTCTTCAGGGGAGCTGTTTTTT
>TRBD2|TRBV7-2|.|15|TRBJ2-5
CASSLVAGVGETQYF
TGTGCCAGCAGCTTAGTTGCGGGAGTAGGCGAGACCCAGTACTTC
>.|TRBV29-1|.|13|TRBJ1-2
CSAWQGPSLGYTF
TGCAGCGCATGGCAGGGCCCTTCCCTAGGCTACACCTTC
>TRBD2|TRBV10-3|.|14|TRBJ2-5
CAITPSGGQETQYF
TGTGCCATCACTCCCAGCGGGGGGCAAGAGACCCAGTACTTC
>.|TRBV25-1|.|15|TRBJ1-2
CASSESGRSNYGYTF
TGTGCCAGCAGTGAGTCAGGAAGATCTAACTATGGCTACACCTTC
>.|TRBV27|.|15|TRBJ1-6
CASSFVGAALGPLHF
TGTGCCAGCAGTTTTGTGGGGGCCGCTCTTGGACCCCTCCACTTT
>.|TRBV25-1|few|11|TRBJ2-1
CASRIYNEQFF
TGTGCCAGCAGGATATACAATGAGCAGTTCTTC
>TRBD1|TRBV5-1|.|14|TRBJ1-3
CATKPGTGDRTIYF
TGCGCCACCAAACCCGGGACAGGGGATCGCACCATATATTTT
>TRBD1|TRBV5-1|.|15|TRBJ2-1
CASSLEGPNRGEQFF
TGCGCCAGCAGCTTGGAGGGGCCGAACAGGGGTGAGCAGTTCTTC
>.|TRBV2|.|11|TRBJ2-5
CASGVQETQYF
TGTGCCAGCGGGGTTCAAGAGACCCAGTACTTC
>.|TRBV2|few|12|TRBJ1-1
CASTPPPTEAFF
TGTGCCAGCACTCCCCCACCCACTGAAGCTTTCTTT
>TRBD2|TRBV6-1|many|17|TRBJ2-3
CASSEAGTSGSRDTQYF
TGTGCCAGCAGTGAAGCGGGGACTAGCGGGAGTCGGGATACGCAGTATTTT
>.|TRBV5-8|.|13|TRBJ1-5
CASTREQNQPQHF
TGTGCCAGCACCCGGGAGCAAAATCAGCCCCAGCATTTT
>.|TRBV6-4|.|16|TRBJ2-3
CASSETNYAGTDTQYF
TGTGCCAGCAGTGAGACTAACTATGCTGGAACAGATACGCAGTATTTT
>TRBD1|TRBV28|.|12|TRBJ2-3
CASSLSDRGKYF
TGTGCCAGCAGTTTATCCGACAGGGGGAAGTATTTT
>TRBD1|TRBV9|.|18|TRBJ2-1
CASSQEELRTGGFNEQFF
TGTGCCAGCAGCCAGGAGGAATTACGGACAGGGGGTTTTAATGAGCAGTTCTTC
>.|TRBV10-3|.|15|TRBJ1-2
CAISESAVANYGYTF
TGTGCCATCAGTGAGTCGGCAGTAGCAAACTATGGCTACACCTTC
>.|TRBV5-1|.|14|TRBJ1-2
CASSLADSDYGYTF
TGCGCCAGCAGCTTGGCCGATTCGGACTATGGCTACACCTTC
>TRBD1|TRBV5-1|.|17|TRBJ1-3
CASNSGTGDLQRNTIYF
TGCGCCAGCAACTCTGGGACAGGGGATTTACAGCGGAACACCATATATTTT
>.|TRBV2|once|15|TRBJ1-1
CASSEGGRWGTEAFF
TGTGCCAGCAGTGAAGGGGGGAGGTGGGGCACTGAAGCTTTCTTT
>TRBD1|TRBV6-1|.|16|TRBJ1-5
CASSVGGQGSNQPQHF
TGTGCCAGCAGTGTAGGGGGCCAGGGGTCGAATCAGCCCCAGCATTTT
>TRBD2|TRBV4-3|.|18|TRBJ2-4
CASSQVASGSLAKNIQYF
TGCGCCAGCAGCCAAGTTGCTAGCGGTTCACTAGCCAAAAACATTCAGTACTTC
>.|TRBV11-1|.|16|TRBJ2-2
CASSSGFRGATGELFF
TGTGCCAGCAGCTCCGGTTTCAGGGGCGCGACCGGGGAGCTGTTTTTT
>.|TRBV2|few|13|TRBJ2-7
CASSELRGGEQYF
TGTGCCAGCAGTGAGCTCAGGGGGGGCGAGCAGTACTTC
>.|TRBV14|.|14|TRBJ1-2
CASSQARGMDGYTF
TGTGCCAGCAGCCAAGCCAGGGGAATGGATGGCTACACCTTC
>.|TRBV11-2|.|12|TRBJ1-5
CASSQVNQPQHF
TGTGCCAGCAGCCAAGTCAATCAGCCCCAGCATTTT
>.|TRBV7-8|.|13|TRBJ1-5
CASSLVGFGPQHF
TGTGCCAGCAGCTTAGTGGGGTTTGGCCCCCAGCATTTT
>TRBD2|TRBV9|.|15|TRBJ2-5
CASSVLAGGQETQYF
TGTGCCAGCAGCGTTCTAGCGGGGGGGCAGGAGACCCAGTACTTC
>.|TRBV4-3|few|15|TRBJ1-3
CASSQDPTSGNTIYF
TGCGCCAGCAGCCAAGATCCCACCTCTGGAAACACCATATATTTT
>TRBD1|TRBV10-3|.|14|TRBJ1-2
CAISESGTGDGYTF
TGTGCCATCAGTGAGTCCGGGACAGGAGATGGCTACACCTTC
>.|TRBV7-2|.|14|TRBJ2-4
CASSPGTLKNIQYF
TGTGCCAGCAGCCCCGGGACACTGAAAAACATTCAGTACTTC
>.|TRBV20-1|many|11|TRBJ2-7
CSAARQEEQYF
TGCAGTGCTGCCAGGCAGGAAGAGCAGTACTTC